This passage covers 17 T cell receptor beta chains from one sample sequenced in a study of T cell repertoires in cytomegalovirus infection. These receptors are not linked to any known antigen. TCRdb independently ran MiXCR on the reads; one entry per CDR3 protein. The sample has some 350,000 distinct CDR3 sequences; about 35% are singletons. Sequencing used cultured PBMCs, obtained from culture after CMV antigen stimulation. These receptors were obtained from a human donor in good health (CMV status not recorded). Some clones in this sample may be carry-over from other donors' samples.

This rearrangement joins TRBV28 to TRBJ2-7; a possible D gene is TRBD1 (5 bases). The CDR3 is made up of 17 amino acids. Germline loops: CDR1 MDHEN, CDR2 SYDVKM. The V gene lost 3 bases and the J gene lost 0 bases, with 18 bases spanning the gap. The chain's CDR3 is CASSFSQKGPNSYEQYF. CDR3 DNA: TGTGCCAGCAGTTTTTCCCAAAAGGGGCCCAACTCCTACGAGCAGTACTTC.

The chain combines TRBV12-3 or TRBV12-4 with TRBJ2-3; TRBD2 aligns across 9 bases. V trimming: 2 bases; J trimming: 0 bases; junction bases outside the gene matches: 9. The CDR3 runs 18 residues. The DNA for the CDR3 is TGTGCCAGCAGTTTAACCCCGTCGCTAGCGGGAAGCACAGATACGCAGTATTTT. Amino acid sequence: CASSLTPSLAGSTDTQYF.

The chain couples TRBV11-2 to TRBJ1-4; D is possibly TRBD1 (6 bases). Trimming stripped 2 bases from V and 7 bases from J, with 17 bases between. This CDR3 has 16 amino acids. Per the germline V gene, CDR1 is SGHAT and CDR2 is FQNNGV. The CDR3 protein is CASSLSSGGLGEKLFF. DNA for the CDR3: TGTGCCAGCAGCTTATCCTCGGGGGGCTTAGGTGAAAAACTGTTTTTT.

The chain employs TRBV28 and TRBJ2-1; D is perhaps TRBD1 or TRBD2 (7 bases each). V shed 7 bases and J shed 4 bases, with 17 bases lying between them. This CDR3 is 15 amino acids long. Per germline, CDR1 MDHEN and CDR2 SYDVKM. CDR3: CASTTGGQLYNEQFF. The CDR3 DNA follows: TGTGCCAGCACCACGGGGGGACAGCTTTACAATGAGCAGTTCTTC.

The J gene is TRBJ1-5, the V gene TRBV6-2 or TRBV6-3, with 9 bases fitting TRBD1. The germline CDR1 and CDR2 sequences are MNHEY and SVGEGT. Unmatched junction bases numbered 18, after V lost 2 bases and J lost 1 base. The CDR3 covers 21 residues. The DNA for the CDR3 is TGTGCCAGCAGTTACCCATCCGGGACAGGGTCGGGGTTTCGGAGCAATCAGCCCCAGCATTTT. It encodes CASSYPSGTGSGFRSNQPQHF.

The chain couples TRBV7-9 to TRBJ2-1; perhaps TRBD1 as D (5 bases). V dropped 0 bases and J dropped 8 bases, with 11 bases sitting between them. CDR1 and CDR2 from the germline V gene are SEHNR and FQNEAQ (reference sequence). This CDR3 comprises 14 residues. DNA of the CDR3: TGTGCCAGCAGCTTAGCTCAGGGTAGGGATGAGCAGTTCTTC. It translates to CASSLAQGRDEQFF.

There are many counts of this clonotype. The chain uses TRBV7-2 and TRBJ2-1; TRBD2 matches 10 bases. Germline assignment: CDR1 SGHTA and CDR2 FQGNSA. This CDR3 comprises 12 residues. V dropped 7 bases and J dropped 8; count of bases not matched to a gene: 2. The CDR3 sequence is CASKREGDEQFF. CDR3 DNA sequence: TGTGCCAGCAAGCGGGAGGGCGATGAGCAGTTCTTC.

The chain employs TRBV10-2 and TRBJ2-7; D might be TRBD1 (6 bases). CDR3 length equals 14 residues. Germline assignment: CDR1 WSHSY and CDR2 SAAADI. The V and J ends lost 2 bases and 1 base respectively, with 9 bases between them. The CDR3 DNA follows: TGCGCCAGCAGTGAGGTCGGGACATCCTACGAGCAGTACGTC. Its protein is CASSEVGTSYEQYV.

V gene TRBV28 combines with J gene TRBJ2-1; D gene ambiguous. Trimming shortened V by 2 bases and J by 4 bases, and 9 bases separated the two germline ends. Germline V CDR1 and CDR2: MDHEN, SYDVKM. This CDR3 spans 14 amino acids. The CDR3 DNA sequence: TGTGCCAGCAGTTTAGGCACAAATTACAATGAGCAGTTCTTC. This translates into CASSLGTNYNEQFF.

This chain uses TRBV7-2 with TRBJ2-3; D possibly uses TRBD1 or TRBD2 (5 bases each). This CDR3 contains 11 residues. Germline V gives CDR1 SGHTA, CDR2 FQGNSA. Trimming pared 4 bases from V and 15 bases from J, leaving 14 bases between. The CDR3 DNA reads TGTGCCAGCAGCTCGCCCACGGGACCATATTTT. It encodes CASSSPTGPYF.

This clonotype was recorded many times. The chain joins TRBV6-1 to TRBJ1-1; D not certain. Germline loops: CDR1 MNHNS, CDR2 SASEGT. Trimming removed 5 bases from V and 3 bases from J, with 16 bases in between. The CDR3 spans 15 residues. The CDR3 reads CASSTTTRRHTEAFF. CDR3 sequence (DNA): TGTGCCAGCAGTACGACGACCCGAAGGCACACTGAAGCTTTCTTT.

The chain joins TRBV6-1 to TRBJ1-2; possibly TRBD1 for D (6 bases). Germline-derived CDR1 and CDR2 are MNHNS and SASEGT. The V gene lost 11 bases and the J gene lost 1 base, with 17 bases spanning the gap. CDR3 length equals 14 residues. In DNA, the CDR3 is TGTGCCGGCCAACAGGGCCTAGTTAACTATGGCTACACCTTC. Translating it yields CAGQQGLVNYGYTF.

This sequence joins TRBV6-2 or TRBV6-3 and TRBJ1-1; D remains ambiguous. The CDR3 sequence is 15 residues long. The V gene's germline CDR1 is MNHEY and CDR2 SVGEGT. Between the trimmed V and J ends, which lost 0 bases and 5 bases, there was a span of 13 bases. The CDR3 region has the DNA TGTGCCAGCAGTTACTCTGCGAGTTTAGGGACTGAAGCTTTCTTT. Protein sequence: CASSYSASLGTEAFF.

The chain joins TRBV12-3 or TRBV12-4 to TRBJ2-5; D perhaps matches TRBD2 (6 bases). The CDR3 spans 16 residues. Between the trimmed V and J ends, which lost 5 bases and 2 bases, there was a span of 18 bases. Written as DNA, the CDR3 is TGTGCCAGCAGTCCACTGGGGACTGTAGGACAAGAGACCCAGTACTTC. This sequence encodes CASSPLGTVGQETQYF.

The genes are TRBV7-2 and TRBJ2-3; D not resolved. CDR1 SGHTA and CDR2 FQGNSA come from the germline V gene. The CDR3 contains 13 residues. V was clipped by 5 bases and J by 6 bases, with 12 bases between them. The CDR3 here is CASSPYRSDTQYF. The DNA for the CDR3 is TGTGCCAGCAGCCCCTACCGGAGTGATACGCAGTATTTT.

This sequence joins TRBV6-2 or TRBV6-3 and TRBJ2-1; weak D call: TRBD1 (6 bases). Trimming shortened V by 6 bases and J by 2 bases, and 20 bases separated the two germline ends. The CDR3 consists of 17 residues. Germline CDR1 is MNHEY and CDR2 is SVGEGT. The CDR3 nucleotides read TGTGCCAGCAGACCTTTAATCGGCAGGGGTACCTACAATGAGCAGTTCTTC. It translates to CASRPLIGRGTYNEQFF.

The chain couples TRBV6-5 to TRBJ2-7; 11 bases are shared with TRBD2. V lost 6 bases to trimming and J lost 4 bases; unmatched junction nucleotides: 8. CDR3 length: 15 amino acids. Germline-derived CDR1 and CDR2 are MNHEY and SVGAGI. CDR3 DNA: TGTGCCAGCAGCGCCCCGACTAGCGGGACGTACGAGCAGTACTTC. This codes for CASSAPTSGTYEQYF.